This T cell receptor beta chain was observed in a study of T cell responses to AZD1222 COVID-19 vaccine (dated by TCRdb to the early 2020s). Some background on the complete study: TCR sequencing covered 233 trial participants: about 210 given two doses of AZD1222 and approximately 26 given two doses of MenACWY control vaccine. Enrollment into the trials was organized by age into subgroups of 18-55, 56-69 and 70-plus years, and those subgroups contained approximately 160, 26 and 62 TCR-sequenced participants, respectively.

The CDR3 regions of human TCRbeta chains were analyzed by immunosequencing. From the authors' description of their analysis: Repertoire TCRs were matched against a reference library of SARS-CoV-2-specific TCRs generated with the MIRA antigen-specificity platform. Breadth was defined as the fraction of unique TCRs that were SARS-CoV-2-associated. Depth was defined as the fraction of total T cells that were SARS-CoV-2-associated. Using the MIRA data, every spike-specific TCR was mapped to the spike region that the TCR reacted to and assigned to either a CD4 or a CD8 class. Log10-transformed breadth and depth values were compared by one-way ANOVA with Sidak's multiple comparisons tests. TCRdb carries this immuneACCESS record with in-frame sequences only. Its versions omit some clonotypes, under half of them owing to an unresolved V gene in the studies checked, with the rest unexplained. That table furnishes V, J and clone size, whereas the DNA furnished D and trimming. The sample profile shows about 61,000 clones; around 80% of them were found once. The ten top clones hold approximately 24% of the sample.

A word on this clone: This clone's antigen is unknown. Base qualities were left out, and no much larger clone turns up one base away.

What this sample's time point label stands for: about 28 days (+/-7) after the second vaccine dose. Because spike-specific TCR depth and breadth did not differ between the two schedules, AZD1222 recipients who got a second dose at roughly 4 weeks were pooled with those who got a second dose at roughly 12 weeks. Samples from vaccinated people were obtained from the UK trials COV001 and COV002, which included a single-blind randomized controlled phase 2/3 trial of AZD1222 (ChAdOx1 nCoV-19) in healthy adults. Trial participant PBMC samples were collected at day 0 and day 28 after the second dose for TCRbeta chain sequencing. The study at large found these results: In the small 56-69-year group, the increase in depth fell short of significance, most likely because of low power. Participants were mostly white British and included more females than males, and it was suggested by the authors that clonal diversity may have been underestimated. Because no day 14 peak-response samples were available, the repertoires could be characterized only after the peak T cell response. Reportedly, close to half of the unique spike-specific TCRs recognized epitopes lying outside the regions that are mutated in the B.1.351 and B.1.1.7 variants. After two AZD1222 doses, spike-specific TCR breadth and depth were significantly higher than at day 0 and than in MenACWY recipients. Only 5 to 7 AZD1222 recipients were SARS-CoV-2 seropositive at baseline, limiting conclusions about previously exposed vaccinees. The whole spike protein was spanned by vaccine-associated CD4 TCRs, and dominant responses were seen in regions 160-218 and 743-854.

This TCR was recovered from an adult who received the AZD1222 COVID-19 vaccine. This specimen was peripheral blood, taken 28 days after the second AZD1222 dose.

The DNA sequence follows: TGTGCCAGCAGTCCCAGGGGGCCAATCTACGAGCAGTACTTC. Translated, it gives CASSPRGPIYEQYF. The chain joins TRBV27 to TRBJ2-7; 8 bases in the middle match TRBD1. The CDR3 numbers 14 residues from cysteine through phenylalanine. Just CDR3 DNA is preserved here, 42 bases in frame from base 1. Based on the germline V gene (reference sequence), the CDR1 and CDR2 sequences are MNHEY and SMNVEV. Trimming takes 5 bases off V and 3 bases off J; junction bases not matched to a gene: 6.